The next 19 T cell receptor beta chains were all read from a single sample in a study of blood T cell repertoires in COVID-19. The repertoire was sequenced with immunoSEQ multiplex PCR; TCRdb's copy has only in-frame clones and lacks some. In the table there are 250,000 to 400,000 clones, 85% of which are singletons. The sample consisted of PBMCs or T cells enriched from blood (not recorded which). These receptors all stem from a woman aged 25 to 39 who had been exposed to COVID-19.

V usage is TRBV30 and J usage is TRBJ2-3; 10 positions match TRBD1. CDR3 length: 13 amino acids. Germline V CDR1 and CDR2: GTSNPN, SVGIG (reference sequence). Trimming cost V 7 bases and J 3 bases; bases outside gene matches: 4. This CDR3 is CAYWDRGTDTQYF. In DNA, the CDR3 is TGTGCCTACTGGGACAGGGGAACAGATACGCAGTATTTT.

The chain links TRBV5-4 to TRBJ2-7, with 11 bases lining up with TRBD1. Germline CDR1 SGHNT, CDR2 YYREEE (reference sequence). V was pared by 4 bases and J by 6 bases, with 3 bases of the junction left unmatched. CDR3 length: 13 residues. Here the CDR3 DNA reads TGTGCCAGCAGCAGGACAGGGGGCGCCGAGCAGTACTTC. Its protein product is CASSRTGGAEQYF.

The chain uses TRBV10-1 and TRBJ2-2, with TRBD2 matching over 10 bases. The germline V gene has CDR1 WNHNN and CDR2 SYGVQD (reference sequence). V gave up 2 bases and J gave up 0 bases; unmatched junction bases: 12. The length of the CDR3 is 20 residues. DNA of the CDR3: TGCGCCAGCAGTGAGCCTCGGTGGAGCGGGAGGGAACCGAACACCGGGGAGCTGTTTTTT. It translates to CASSEPRWSGREPNTGELFF.

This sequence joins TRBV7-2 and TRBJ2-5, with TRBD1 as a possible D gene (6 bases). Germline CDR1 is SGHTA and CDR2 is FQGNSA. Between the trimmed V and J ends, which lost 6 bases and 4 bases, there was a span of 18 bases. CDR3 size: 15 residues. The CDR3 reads CASSQRGGGGETQYF. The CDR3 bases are TGTGCCAGCAGTCAGAGAGGTGGGGGCGGAGAGACCCAGTACTTC.

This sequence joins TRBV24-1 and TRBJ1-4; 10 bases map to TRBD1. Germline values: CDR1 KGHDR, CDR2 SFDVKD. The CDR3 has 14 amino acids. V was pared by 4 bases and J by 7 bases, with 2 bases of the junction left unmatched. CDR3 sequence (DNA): TGTGCCACCAGTGAAGGACAGGGGGTTGAAAAACTGTTTTTT. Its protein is CATSEGQGVEKLFF.

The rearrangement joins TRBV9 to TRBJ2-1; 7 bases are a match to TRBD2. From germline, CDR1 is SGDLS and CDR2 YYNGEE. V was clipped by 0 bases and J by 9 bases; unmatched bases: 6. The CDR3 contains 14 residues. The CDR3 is CASSVALAGVEQFF. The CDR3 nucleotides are TGTGCCAGCAGCGTAGCCCTTGCGGGAGTTGAGCAGTTCTTC.

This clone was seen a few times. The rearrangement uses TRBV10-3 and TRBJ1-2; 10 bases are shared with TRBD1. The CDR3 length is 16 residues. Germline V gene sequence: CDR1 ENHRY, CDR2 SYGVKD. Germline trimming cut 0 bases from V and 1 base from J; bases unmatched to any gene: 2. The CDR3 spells CAISESGQGFNYGYTF. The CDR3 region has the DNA TGTGCCATCAGTGAGTCGGGACAGGGGTTTAACTATGGCTACACCTTC.

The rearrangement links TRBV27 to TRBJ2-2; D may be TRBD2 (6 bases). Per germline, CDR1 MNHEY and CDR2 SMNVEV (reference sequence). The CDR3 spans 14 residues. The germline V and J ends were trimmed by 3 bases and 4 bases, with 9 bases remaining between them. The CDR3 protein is CASSFLGGTGELFF. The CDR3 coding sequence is TGTGCCAGCAGTTTTCTGGGGGGCACCGGGGAGCTGTTTTTT.

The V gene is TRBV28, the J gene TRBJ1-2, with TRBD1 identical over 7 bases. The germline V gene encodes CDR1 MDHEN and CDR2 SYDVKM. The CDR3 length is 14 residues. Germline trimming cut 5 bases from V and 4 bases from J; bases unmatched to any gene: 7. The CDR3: CASSRTGQSYGYTF. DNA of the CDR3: TGTGCCAGCAGTCGGACAGGCCAATCCTATGGCTACACCTTC.

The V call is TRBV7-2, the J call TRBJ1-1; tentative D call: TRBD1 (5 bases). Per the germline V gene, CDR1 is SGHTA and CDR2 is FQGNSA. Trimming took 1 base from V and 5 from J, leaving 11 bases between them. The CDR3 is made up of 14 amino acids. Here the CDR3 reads CASSLEGRQTEAFF. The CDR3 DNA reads TGTGCCAGCAGCTTAGAAGGCAGACAGACTGAAGCTTTCTTT.

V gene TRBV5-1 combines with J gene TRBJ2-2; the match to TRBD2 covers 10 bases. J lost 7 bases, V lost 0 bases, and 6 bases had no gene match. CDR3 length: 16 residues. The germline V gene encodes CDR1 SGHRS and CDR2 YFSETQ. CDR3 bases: TGCGCCAGCAGCTTGGCCAGCGGGAGGGCTGGCGGGGAGCTGTTTTTT. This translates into CASSLASGRAGGELFF.

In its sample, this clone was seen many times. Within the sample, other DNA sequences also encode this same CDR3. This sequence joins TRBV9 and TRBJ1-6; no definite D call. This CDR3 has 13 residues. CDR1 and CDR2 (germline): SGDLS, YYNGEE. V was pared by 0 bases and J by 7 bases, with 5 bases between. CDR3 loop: CASSVARNSPLHF. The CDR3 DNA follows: TGTGCCAGCAGCGTAGCCAGGAATTCACCCCTCCACTTT. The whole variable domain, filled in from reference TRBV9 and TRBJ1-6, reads DSGVTQTPKHLITATGQRVTLRCSPRSGDLSVYWYQQSLDQGLQFLIQYYNGEERAKGNILERFSAQQFPDLHSELNLSSLELGDSALYFCASSVARNSPLHFGNGTRLTVT.

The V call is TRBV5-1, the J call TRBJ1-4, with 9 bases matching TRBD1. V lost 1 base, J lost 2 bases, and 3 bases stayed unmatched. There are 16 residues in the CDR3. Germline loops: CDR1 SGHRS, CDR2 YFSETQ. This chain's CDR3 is CASSLSGTGTNEKLFF. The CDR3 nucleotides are TGCGCCAGCAGCTTGAGCGGGACAGGGACTAATGAAAAACTGTTTTTT.

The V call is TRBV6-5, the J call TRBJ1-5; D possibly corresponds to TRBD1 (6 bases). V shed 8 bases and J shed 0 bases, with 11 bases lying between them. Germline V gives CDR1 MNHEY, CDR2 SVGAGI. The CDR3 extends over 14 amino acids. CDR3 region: CASVRDNSNQPQHF. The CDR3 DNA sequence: TGTGCCAGCGTGAGGGACAATAGCAATCAGCCCCAGCATTTT.

The CDR3 coding sequence is TGTGCCAGCAGCCAAGGGGGACTAGATAGCACAGATACGCAGTATTTT. Residues: CASSQGGLDSTDTQYF. This chain connects TRBV4-2 to TRBJ2-3; 8 bases are a match to TRBD2. There are 16 residues in the CDR3. The germline V gene has CDR1 LGHNA and CDR2 YNFKEQ. J lost 0 bases, V lost 1 base, and 3 bases had no gene match.

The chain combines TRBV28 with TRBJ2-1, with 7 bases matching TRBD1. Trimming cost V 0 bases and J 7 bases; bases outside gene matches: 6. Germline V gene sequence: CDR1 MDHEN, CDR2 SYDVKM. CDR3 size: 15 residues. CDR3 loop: CASSLWVPRGNEQFF. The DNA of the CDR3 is TGTGCCAGCAGTTTATGGGTCCCCAGGGGGAATGAGCAGTTCTTC.

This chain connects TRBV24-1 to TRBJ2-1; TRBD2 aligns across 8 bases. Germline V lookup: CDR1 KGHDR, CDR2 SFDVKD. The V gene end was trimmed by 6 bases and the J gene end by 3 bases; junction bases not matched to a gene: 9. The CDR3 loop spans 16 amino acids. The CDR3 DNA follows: TGTGCCACCAGTTCGGGAGGGCCTCATTACTACAATGAGCAGTTCTTC. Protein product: CATSSGGPHYYNEQFF.

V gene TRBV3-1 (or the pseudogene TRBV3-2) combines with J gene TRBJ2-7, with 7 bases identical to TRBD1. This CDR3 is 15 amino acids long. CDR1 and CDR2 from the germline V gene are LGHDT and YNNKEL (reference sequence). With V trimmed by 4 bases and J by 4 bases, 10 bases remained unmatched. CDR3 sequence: CASSRAPGQYYEQYF. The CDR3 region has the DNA TGTGCCAGCAGCCGAGCGCCGGGACAGTATTACGAGCAGTACTTC.

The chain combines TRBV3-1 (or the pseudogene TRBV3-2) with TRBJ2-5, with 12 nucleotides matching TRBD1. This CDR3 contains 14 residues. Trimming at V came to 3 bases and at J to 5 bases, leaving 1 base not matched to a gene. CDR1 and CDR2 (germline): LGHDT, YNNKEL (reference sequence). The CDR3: CASSQGQGAETQYF. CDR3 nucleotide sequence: TGTGCCAGCAGCCAGGGACAGGGGGCGGAGACCCAGTACTTC.